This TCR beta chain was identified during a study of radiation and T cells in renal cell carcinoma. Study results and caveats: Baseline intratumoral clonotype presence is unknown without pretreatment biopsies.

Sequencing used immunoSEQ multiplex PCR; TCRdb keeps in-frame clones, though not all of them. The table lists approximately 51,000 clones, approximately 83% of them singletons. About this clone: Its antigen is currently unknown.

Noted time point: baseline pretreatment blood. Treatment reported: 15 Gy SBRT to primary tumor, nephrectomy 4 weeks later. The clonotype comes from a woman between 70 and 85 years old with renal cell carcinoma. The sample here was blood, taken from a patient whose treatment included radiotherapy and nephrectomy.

The CDR3 DNA sequence: TGTGCCAGCACCCCAGACCGGGGAAACCAAGAGACCCAGTACTTC. Translation: CASTPDRGNQETQYF. This sequence joins TRBV11-2 and TRBJ2-5, with D possibly TRBD2 on 5 matching bases. The CDR3 is 15 residues long. The V end was cut by 7 bases, the J end by 0 bases, with 15 bases between. Germline V lookup: CDR1 SGHAT, CDR2 FQNNGV.